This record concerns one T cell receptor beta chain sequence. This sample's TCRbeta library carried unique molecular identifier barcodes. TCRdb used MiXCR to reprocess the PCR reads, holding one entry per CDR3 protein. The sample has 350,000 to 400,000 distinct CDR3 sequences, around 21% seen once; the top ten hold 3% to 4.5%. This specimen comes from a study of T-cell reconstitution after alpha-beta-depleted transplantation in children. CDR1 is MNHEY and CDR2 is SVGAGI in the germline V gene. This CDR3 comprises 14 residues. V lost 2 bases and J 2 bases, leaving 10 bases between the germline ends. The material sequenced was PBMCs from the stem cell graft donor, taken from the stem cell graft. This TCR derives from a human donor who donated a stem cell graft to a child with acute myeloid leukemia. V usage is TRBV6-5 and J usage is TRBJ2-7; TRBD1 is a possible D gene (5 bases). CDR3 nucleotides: TGTGCCAGCAGTTACCTGGGGCGAGCCTACGAGCAGTACTTC. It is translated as CASSYLGRAYEQYF.